The present TCR beta chain was sequenced within a study of read filtering for tumor transcriptome and immune sequencing. Turning to the study itself: Revised staging placed under ten patients in R-ISS I, around 15 in II, more than five in III. General study results and limits: Dropping single-read clonotypes raised IR-seq and RNA-seq shared-clonotype correlation.

Per the germline V gene, CDR1 is SQVTM and CDR2 is ANQGSEA. The CDR3 has 12 amino acids. Trimming removed 6 bases from V and 8 bases from J, with 16 bases in between. This clonotype was found many times. The target antigen is unknown. The library was built from roughly 400 ng RNA with molecular barcoded adaptors for alpha/delta and beta/gamma chains. TCRdb passed the reads through MiXCR, listing each CDR3 protein once. Here the sample spans fewer than 150,000 distinct CDR3 sequences, 10% to 15% being singletons. The sample taken for sequencing was a population of CD138-negative cells sorted from bone marrow. V is TRBV29-1 and J is TRBJ1-1, with D possibly matching TRBD1 (6 bases). The TCR originated in a donor aged 40 or older with multiple myeloma. The chain's CDR3 is CSVGRGGKEAFF. DNA for the CDR3: TGCAGCGTGGGTCGAGGGGGGAAAGAAGCTTTCTTT.